This paragraph reports one T cell receptor (beta chain). This clone has just one count. The clone's antigen remains unknown. The sample holds no much larger clone one base away, and base qualities are not on file. This sample was taken from a study of control samples from healthy donors and cancer patients (dated by TCRdb to the early 2020s). The library was built by means of the immunoSEQ multiplex PCR assay. Sourced from immuneACCESS, this table was stored by TCRdb with only in-frame sequences that have V and J called. A share of the clones is absent; for the studies checked, an unresolved V gene accounts for under half, and the remainder has no known explanation. The sample profile shows 100,000 to 150,000 clones; roughly nine tenths of them were found once. Jointly, the top ten make up roughly 7.8% of the sample. Clipping removes 4 bases from V and 6 bases from J, with 11 as the unmatched junction base count. The CDR3 holds 14 amino acids from the cysteine to the phenylalanine. The retained sequence is limited to the CDR3, 42 bases, with the frame set at the first base. Taken from the germline V gene (reference sequence), the CDR1 and CDR2 loops are GTSNPN and SVGIG.

Material: PBMCs. The sequence was obtained from a man aged 45-60 years with head and neck cancer. The chain was built from TRBV30 and TRBJ2-7, with TRBD2 identical over 8 junction bases. The CDR3 reads as follows: CAWTAAGGNGEQYF. The DNA reads TGTGCCTGGACAGCGGCGGGGGGCAACGGCGAGCAGTACTTC.